This T cell receptor (beta chain) came from a study of T cell responses to AZD1222 COVID-19 vaccine. Overall study findings and caveats: Clonal diversity may have been underestimated, and the donors were mostly white British, with more females than males. CD4 TCRs linked to vaccination spanned spike, dominating at 160-218 and 743-854.

TCRdb's table, derived via immunoSEQ multiplex PCR, lists solely in-frame clones and lacks some. The sample includes about 99,000 clones, 87% seen only once; the top ten take 2.5% to 3%. The CDR3 is 14 residues long. Germline assignment: CDR1 SGHDN and CDR2 FVKESK. V lost 2 bases and J 2 bases, leaving 8 bases between the germline ends. As to this clone: What it binds is not known.

Sequenced here: peripheral blood, sampled on day 0 of AZD1222 vaccination. This TCR derives from an adult in good health. V gene TRBV14 combines with J gene TRBJ2-3; D may be TRBD2 (6 bases). The CDR3: CASSQSGVTDTQYF. CDR3 DNA sequence: TGTGCCAGCAGCCAATCGGGGGTCACAGATACGCAGTATTTT. Filled out from reference TRBV14 and TRBJ2-3, the complete variable domain reads EAGVTQFPSHSVIEKGQTVTLRCDPISGHDNLYWYRRVMGKEIKFLLHFVKESKQDESGMPNNRFLAERTGGTYSTLKVQPAELEDSGVYFCASSQSGVTDTQYFGPGTRLTVL.